These T cell receptor beta chains were read from a single sample in a study of blood T cell repertoires in COVID-19. Using immunoSEQ multiplex PCR, the repertoire was profiled, and TCRdb retains in-frame clones only, with some absent. The table includes about 270,000 clones, around 81% detected once. Sequenced sample: peripheral blood. The receptors shown here come from a woman aged 45-59 years with active or convalescent COVID-19. Each CDR3 is given with its conserved first and last residue. D genes are given only for firm matches. Rows give clone size only sometimes, using once, few, many, or a class for an expanded clone.

j_call: TRBJ2-3; d_call: -; v_call: TRBV20-1; clone_size: -; cdr3_length: 11; cdr3_aa: CSALTSDTQYF; cdr3_nt: TGCAGTGCTCTTACTAGCGATACGCAGTATTTT
j_call: TRBJ1-6; d_call: TRBD1; v_call: TRBV16; clone_size: -; cdr3_length: 16; cdr3_aa: CASSQYGTGMGSPLHF; cdr3_nt: TGTGCCAGCAGCCAATACGGGACAGGGATGGGTTCACCCCTCCACTTT
j_call: TRBJ1-2; d_call: TRBD1; v_call: TRBV3-1/TRBV3-2; clone_size: -; cdr3_length: 13; cdr3_aa: CASSLQGANGCTF; cdr3_nt: TGTGCCAGCAGCCTACAGGGGGCGAATGGCTGCACCTTC
j_call: TRBJ2-7; d_call: -; v_call: TRBV10-1; clone_size: -; cdr3_length: 14; cdr3_aa: CASSRASAGYEQYF; cdr3_nt: TGCGCCAGCAGTAGGGCTAGCGCGGGATACGAGCAGTACTTC
j_call: TRBJ2-1; d_call: TRBD2; v_call: TRBV7-2; clone_size: -; cdr3_length: 16; cdr3_aa: CASSSLLAGIYNEQFF; cdr3_nt: TGTGCCAGCAGCTCCTTACTAGCGGGAATCTACAATGAGCAGTTCTTC
j_call: TRBJ1-1; d_call: -; v_call: TRBV18; clone_size: -; cdr3_length: 13; cdr3_aa: CASSPPGGLEAFF; cdr3_nt: TGTGCCAGCTCACCACCGGGGGGGTTGGAAGCTTTCTTT
j_call: TRBJ1-2; d_call: TRBD1; v_call: TRBV12-5; clone_size: few; cdr3_length: 14; cdr3_aa: CASGSGTGYYGYTF; cdr3_nt: TGTGCTAGTGGTTCTGGGACAGGGTACTATGGCTACACCTTC
j_call: TRBJ1-1; d_call: -; v_call: TRBV19; clone_size: -; cdr3_length: 13; cdr3_aa: CASSTQENTEAFF; cdr3_nt: TGTGCCAGTAGTACTCAGGAGAACACTGAAGCTTTCTTT
j_call: TRBJ2-5; d_call: -; v_call: TRBV5-1; clone_size: once; cdr3_length: 17; cdr3_aa: CASSWRGPTGIQETQYF; cdr3_nt: TGCGCCAGCAGCTGGAGGGGGCCCACAGGGATCCAAGAGACCCAGTACTTC
j_call: TRBJ2-3; d_call: -; v_call: TRBV19; clone_size: -; cdr3_length: 15; cdr3_aa: CASSIVKGRKDTQYF; cdr3_nt: TGTGCCAGTAGTATAGTGAAGGGGCGGAAAGATACGCAGTATTTT
j_call: TRBJ2-7; d_call: -; v_call: TRBV7-2; clone_size: once; cdr3_length: 17; cdr3_aa: CASSLAGPDFNSYEQYF; cdr3_nt: TGTGCCAGCAGCTTAGCGGGCCCGGACTTTAACTCCTACGAGCAGTACTTC
j_call: TRBJ2-5; d_call: TRBD1; v_call: TRBV19; clone_size: -; cdr3_length: 17; cdr3_aa: CASSMRGGTGGLKTQYF; cdr3_nt: TGTGCCAGTAGTATGCGCGGGGGGACAGGGGGCTTGAAGACCCAGTACTTC
j_call: TRBJ1-1; d_call: -; v_call: TRBV29-1; clone_size: -; cdr3_length: 18; cdr3_aa: CSASSGPLLQLSNTEAFF; cdr3_nt: TGCAGCGCCTCCAGCGGGCCTCTACTTCAACTCTCGAACACTGAAGCTTTCTTT
j_call: TRBJ2-3; d_call: TRBD2; v_call: TRBV7-9; clone_size: -; cdr3_length: 17; cdr3_aa: CASSSTPGRARTDTQYF; cdr3_nt: TGTGCCAGCAGCTCCACACCCGGGAGGGCGCGGACAGATACGCAGTATTTT
j_call: TRBJ1-1; d_call: -; v_call: TRBV28; clone_size: -; cdr3_length: 12; cdr3_aa: CASLQGNTEAFF; cdr3_nt: TGTGCCAGCCTACAGGGGAACACTGAAGCTTTCTTT
j_call: TRBJ2-1; d_call: -; v_call: TRBV12-5; clone_size: once; cdr3_length: 17; cdr3_aa: CASGLTRGAFSYNEQFF; cdr3_nt: TGTGCTAGTGGTTTGACCCGGGGGGCCTTCTCCTACAATGAGCAGTTCTTC
j_call: TRBJ2-1; d_call: -; v_call: TRBV6-5; clone_size: -; cdr3_length: 16; cdr3_aa: CASSSEFSVSYNEQFF; cdr3_nt: TGTGCCAGCAGTTCCGAGTTCTCGGTATCCTACAATGAGCAGTTCTTC
j_call: TRBJ2-7; d_call: -; v_call: TRBV5-1; clone_size: few; cdr3_length: 13; cdr3_aa: CASSLGRAYEQYF; cdr3_nt: TGCGCCAGCAGCTTGGGACGAGCGTACGAGCAGTACTTC
j_call: TRBJ1-2; d_call: -; v_call: TRBV27; clone_size: -; cdr3_length: 13; cdr3_aa: CASSPRTGYGYTF; cdr3_nt: TGTGCCAGCAGTCCCCGGACTGGGTATGGCTACACCTTC
j_call: TRBJ2-7; d_call: TRBD1; v_call: TRBV30; clone_size: -; cdr3_length: 13; cdr3_aa: CAGAPGQGDEQYF; cdr3_nt: TGTGCCGGGGCCCCGGGACAGGGGGACGAGCAGTACTTC
j_call: TRBJ1-5; d_call: TRBD1; v_call: TRBV2; clone_size: -; cdr3_length: 14; cdr3_aa: CASSLTGYNQPQHF; cdr3_nt: TGTGCCAGCAGCCTGACAGGGTACAATCAGCCCCAGCATTTT
j_call: TRBJ1-5; d_call: TRBD1; v_call: TRBV28; clone_size: -; cdr3_length: 16; cdr3_aa: CASSLKGQGAGRPQHF; cdr3_nt: TGTGCCAGCAGTTTAAAGGGTCAGGGGGCCGGACGGCCCCAGCATTTT
j_call: TRBJ1-1; d_call: TRBD1; v_call: TRBV2; clone_size: once; cdr3_length: 14; cdr3_aa: CASSFDRGNTEAFF; cdr3_nt: TGTGCCAGCAGTTTTGACAGGGGGAACACTGAAGCTTTCTTT
j_call: TRBJ1-5; d_call: -; v_call: TRBV6-5; clone_size: -; cdr3_length: 15; cdr3_aa: CASSLQGLSNQPQHF; cdr3_nt: TGTGCCAGCAGTTTACAGGGCCTCAGCAATCAGCCCCAGCATTTT
j_call: TRBJ2-1; d_call: TRBD2; v_call: TRBV10-3; clone_size: -; cdr3_length: 15; cdr3_aa: CATTFPGLNYNEQFF; cdr3_nt: TGTGCCACTACGTTTCCGGGACTAAATTACAATGAGCAGTTCTTC
j_call: TRBJ2-7; d_call: TRBD2; v_call: TRBV30; clone_size: -; cdr3_length: 15; cdr3_aa: CAWSVRGLAGGEQYF; cdr3_nt: TGTGCCTGGAGTGTACGAGGACTAGCGGGAGGCGAGCAGTACTTC
j_call: TRBJ1-2; d_call: TRBD1; v_call: TRBV6-5; clone_size: -; cdr3_length: 13; cdr3_aa: CASSYRTGQGYTF; cdr3_nt: TGTGCCAGCAGTTACCGGACAGGGCAGGGCTACACCTTC
j_call: TRBJ1-3; d_call: -; v_call: TRBV11-2; clone_size: -; cdr3_length: 16; cdr3_aa: CASSPGTGVSGNTIYF; cdr3_nt: TGTGCCAGCAGCCCAGGGACTGGGGTCTCTGGAAACACCATATATTTT
j_call: TRBJ1-1; d_call: -; v_call: TRBV12-1; clone_size: -; cdr3_length: 18; cdr3_aa: CASSFASSVFPLNTEAFF; cdr3_nt: TGTGCCAGCAGCTTTGCTTCCTCGGTCTTCCCCCTGAACACTGAAGCTTTCTTT
j_call: TRBJ1-5; d_call: -; v_call: TRBV28; clone_size: -; cdr3_length: 16; cdr3_aa: CASSLALGGGNQPQHF; cdr3_nt: TGTGCCAGCAGTTTGGCCCTGGGAGGGGGCAATCAGCCCCAGCATTTT
j_call: TRBJ1-5; d_call: -; v_call: TRBV5-1; clone_size: -; cdr3_length: 17; cdr3_aa: CASSSIQGHGGNQPQHF; cdr3_nt: TGCGCCAGCAGCAGTATACAGGGTCATGGGGGCAATCAGCCCCAGCATTTT
j_call: TRBJ2-5; d_call: -; v_call: TRBV5-1; clone_size: once; cdr3_length: 13; cdr3_aa: CASSFPLQETQYF; cdr3_nt: TGCGCCAGCAGCTTCCCGCTCCAGGAGACCCAGTACTTC
j_call: TRBJ2-1; d_call: TRBD2; v_call: TRBV15; clone_size: -; cdr3_length: 20; cdr3_aa: CATSRPTYSFGTSIYNEQFF; cdr3_nt: TGTGCCACCAGCAGACCAACCTATTCCTTCGGGACTAGTATCTACAATGAGCAGTTCTTC
j_call: TRBJ2-2; d_call: -; v_call: TRBV19; clone_size: -; cdr3_length: 14; cdr3_aa: CASSRQGITGELFF; cdr3_nt: TGTGCCAGTAGTCGGCAGGGGATCACCGGGGAGCTGTTTTTT
j_call: TRBJ1-5; d_call: -; v_call: TRBV5-5; clone_size: -; cdr3_length: 13; cdr3_aa: CASSFSGDEPQHF; cdr3_nt: TGTGCCAGCAGCTTTAGCGGGGATGAGCCCCAGCATTTT
j_call: TRBJ2-3; d_call: -; v_call: TRBV5-1; clone_size: -; cdr3_length: 15; cdr3_aa: CASSFVGAPTDTQYF; cdr3_nt: TGCGCCAGCAGCTTCGTAGGGGCGCCCACAGATACGCAGTATTTT
j_call: TRBJ2-2; d_call: TRBD2; v_call: TRBV7-9; clone_size: -; cdr3_length: 16; cdr3_aa: CASRDKGGLATGELFF; cdr3_nt: TGTGCCAGCAGAGACAAGGGTGGACTAGCAACCGGGGAGCTGTTTTTT
j_call: TRBJ1-5; d_call: TRBD1; v_call: TRBV18; clone_size: -; cdr3_length: 17; cdr3_aa: CASSPLPGTASNQPQHF; cdr3_nt: TGTGCCAGCTCACCACTACCCGGGACAGCTAGCAATCAGCCCCAGCATTTT